The clone carrying this TCR beta chain was observed a few times. The antigen remains undetermined. The data were obtained in a study of T cell repertoires in cytomegalovirus infection. The overall study: Public TCR beta signatures provided an indication of both CMV infection and a matching HLA type. Study-level findings and limits: Across the ex vivo response, the dominant clonotypes were HLA-C-restricted CMV-specific TCR beta clonotypes.

Using its own MiXCR run on the reads, TCRdb lists one record per CDR3 protein. The sample lists over 50,000 distinct CDR3 sequences; 20% to 25% were seen once. Trimming stripped 6 bases from V and 5 bases from J, with 20 bases between. CDR3 size: 15 residues. Germline CDR1 reads MNHEY; CDR2 reads SVGAGI. The source of this sequence is a human donor in good health (CMV status not recorded). Some clones in this sample may be carry-over from other donors' samples. The chain uses TRBV6-5 and TRBJ2-7; D perhaps matches TRBD1 (7 bases). The sequencing here drew on CD8+ T cells from cultured PBMCs, taken from culture after CMV antigen stimulation. CDR3 in DNA: TGTGCCAGCAGCCCCAATGGGGCAGGGGGGAACGAGCAGTACTTC. The encoded protein is CASSPNGAGGNEQYF.